These 16 T cell receptor beta chains were all obtained from the same sample, sequenced in a study of blood T cell repertoires in COVID-19. TCRdb keeps only in-frame clones here, not all; method: immunoSEQ multiplex PCR. The sample comprises some 160,000 clones, roughly 78% of which are singletons, and 5% to 8.5% rests with the top ten. Input material: peripheral blood. These receptors came from a man between 65 and 79 years old with active or convalescent COVID-19.

This clone was seen just once. The chain combines TRBV18 with TRBJ2-3, with TRBD1 as a possible D gene (6 bases). CDR3 length: 16 residues. With 0 bases removed from V and 6 bases from J, the gap between germline ends came to 16 bases. Germline CDR1 reads KGHSH; CDR2 reads LQKENI. CDR3 sequence (DNA): TGTGCCAGCTCACCACCGGTTAACAGGGCGCGGGATACGCAGTATTTT. Residues: CASSPPVNRARDTQYF.

In regard to this clone: The identical CDR3 is also encoded by other nucleotide sequences in the sample. V usage is TRBV30 and J usage is TRBJ1-1; TRBD1 is a possible D gene (5 bases). This CDR3 has 13 amino acids. V lost 0 bases and J lost 3, with 8 bases in between. Germline V gene lookup returns CDR1 GTSNPN and CDR2 SVGIG (reference sequence). CDR3 nucleotide sequence: TGTGCCTGGAGTGTACAAGGGGACACTGAAGCTTTCTTT. This gives the protein CAWSVQGDTEAFF. Based on the CDR3 plus reference TRBV30 and TRBJ1-1, the full variable domain is SQTIHQWPATLVQPVGSPLSLECTVEGTSNPNLYWYRQAAGRGLQLLFYSVGIGQISSEVPQNLSASRPQDRQFILSSKKLLLSDSGFYLCAWSVQGDTEAFFGQGTRLTVV.

The chain joins TRBV2 to TRBJ1-3; D is perhaps TRBD1 (6 bases). V was pared by 3 bases and J by 4 bases, with 13 bases between. The CDR3 has 15 residues. CDR1 is SNHLY and CDR2 is FYNNEI in the germline V gene. CDR3 sequence reads: CASSEEQGDGNTIYF. In nucleotides, the CDR3 is TGTGCCAGCAGTGAGGAACAGGGAGACGGAAACACCATATATTTT.

The gene calls are TRBV6-2 or TRBV6-3 and TRBJ2-5; D possibly corresponds to TRBD1 (7 bases). V gave up 5 bases and J gave up 2 bases, with 15 bases separating them. The CDR3 consists of 15 residues. Germline V gene sequence: CDR1 MNHEY, CDR2 SVGEGT. The CDR3 protein is CASSRNRGGQETQYF. The CDR3 region has the DNA TGTGCCAGCAGTCGAAACAGGGGAGGTCAAGAGACCCAGTACTTC.

The rearrangement links TRBV5-4 to TRBJ1-6; D not certain. The CDR3 covers 14 residues. The germline V gene encodes CDR1 SGHNT and CDR2 YYREEE (reference sequence). V shed 4 bases and J shed 5 bases, with 10 bases lying between them. CDR3 sequence (DNA): TGTGCCAGCAGCCCCGGTCGGGATAATTCACCCCTCCACTTT. Protein sequence: CASSPGRDNSPLHF.

The V call is TRBV13, the J call TRBJ2-1; TRBD2 matches at 12 bases. V shed 4 bases and J 6 bases; nucleotides not matched to a gene: 10. This CDR3 is built from 17 residues. The germline V gene has CDR1 PRHDT and CDR2 FYEKMQ (reference sequence). CDR3 coding DNA: TGTGCCAGCAGCTCTCTCCGGCTAGCGGGGGGGGCCAATGAGCAGTTCTTC. Its protein is CASSSLRLAGGANEQFF.

This clone was picked up a small number of times. The J gene is TRBJ1-5, the V gene TRBV3-1 (or the pseudogene TRBV3-2); the D gene is possibly TRBD1 (6 bases). The CDR3 consists of 16 residues. From germline, CDR1 is LGHDT and CDR2 YNNKEL (reference sequence). V gave up 2 bases and J gave up 4 bases, with 15 bases separating them. CDR3 bases: TGTGCCAGCAGCCAAACGCAGGGGAATGTTAATCAGCCCCAGCATTTT. Translation gives CASSQTQGNVNQPQHF.

This rearrangement joins TRBV24-1 to TRBJ1-2; D possibly corresponds to TRBD1 (5 bases). This CDR3 region has 15 residues. Germline V CDR1 and CDR2: KGHDR, SFDVKD. V dropped 1 base and J dropped 6 bases, with 14 bases sitting between them. For the CDR3, the DNA is TGTGCCACCAGTGATTTTCCAGGGTTGCGAGATGGCTACACCTTC. Translation gives CATSDFPGLRDGYTF.

The chain has TRBV10-1 and TRBJ2-1; 9 bases are a match to TRBD2. With V trimmed by 3 bases and J by 5 bases, 5 bases remained unmatched. The germline CDR1 and CDR2 sequences are WNHNN and SYGVQD (reference sequence). CDR3 length equals 15 residues. The CDR3 DNA is TGCGCCAGCAGTGACCCGGGACTAGCCCACAATGAGCAGTTCTTC. Its protein is CASSDPGLAHNEQFF.

This clone was observed a handful of times. This CDR3 is CASSQEGTEDYGYTF. The CDR3 coding sequence is TGTGCCAGCAGCCAAGAAGGGACAGAGGACTATGGCTACACCTTC. The rearrangement links TRBV4-2 to TRBJ1-2, with 7 nucleotides matching TRBD1. The length of the CDR3 is 15 residues. From germline, CDR1 is LGHNA and CDR2 YNFKEQ. J gave up 3 bases and V 0 bases, and 4 bases lay outside the gene matches.

V gene TRBV6-1 combines with J gene TRBJ1-6; D call uncertain. Looked up from germline, CDR1 is MNHNS and CDR2 is SASEGT. The V and J ends lost 1 base and 7 bases respectively, with 14 bases between them. This CDR3 region has 16 residues. DNA for the CDR3: TGTGCCAGCAGTGAAGAGCGGTTCCGGGTGAATTCACCCCTCCACTTT. Protein sequence: CASSEERFRVNSPLHF.

This chain links TRBV6-2 or TRBV6-3 with TRBJ2-1, with D possibly matching TRBD2 (5 bases). The CDR3 loop spans 15 amino acids. Deletions cut 3 bases from V and 6 bases from J, with 15 bases between. Germline CDR1 MNHEY, CDR2 SVGEGT. CDR3 sequence (DNA): TGTGCCAGCAGTTATCTGCGGGTTGGCATCAATGAGCAGTTCTTC. Its translation: CASSYLRVGINEQFF.

The chain recombines TRBV2 with TRBJ1-5; D remains unclear. The CDR3 is made up of 14 amino acids. CDR1 SNHLY and CDR2 FYNNEI come from the germline V gene. The ends were cut back, 10 bases at V and 0 bases at J, with 13 bases in the middle. The CDR3 loop reads CATRRSYSNQPQHF. The CDR3 DNA reads TGTGCCACCCGTCGGAGTTATAGCAATCAGCCCCAGCATTTT. Full variable domain (remainder filled in from reference TRBV2 and TRBJ1-5): EPEVTQTPSHQVTQMGQEVILRCVPISNHLYFYWYRQILGQKVEFLVSFYNNEISEKSEIFDDQFSVERPDGSNFTLKIRSTKLEDSAMYFCATRRSYSNQPQHFGDGTRLSIL.

This clone was observed a handful of times. The rearrangement links TRBV10-2 to TRBJ2-5, with TRBD2 matching 9 bases. The CDR3 runs to 15 residues. In germline, CDR1 is WSHSY, CDR2 SAAADI. Unmatched junction bases numbered 10, after V lost 11 bases and J lost 0 bases. The DNA of the CDR3 is TGCGCCGGCCCTTCGCGGGAGGGGTACCAAGAGACCCAGTACTTC. This encodes CAGPSREGYQETQYF.

The rearrangement links TRBV30 to TRBJ2-1, with 11 bases matching TRBD2. The ends lost 5 bases at V and 7 bases at J; junction bases unmatched: 7. Per germline, CDR1 GTSNPN and CDR2 SVGIG (reference sequence). This CDR3 has 14 residues. The CDR3: CAWVSGGAPNEQFF. The CDR3 nucleotides read TGTGCCTGGGTTAGCGGGGGGGCTCCAAATGAGCAGTTCTTC.

This sequence joins TRBV13 and TRBJ1-2, with TRBD1 identical over 7 bases. There are 15 residues in the CDR3. J lost 6 bases, V lost 4 bases, and 11 bases had no gene match. The germline gives CDR1 PRHDT, CDR2 FYEKMQ (reference sequence). CDR3 DNA sequence: TGTGCCAGCAGCTGGAAAGGGACAGTTGATGATGGCTACACCTTC. Its translation is CASSWKGTVDDGYTF.